Detailed here is one T cell receptor beta chain. This entry belongs to a study of OX40 agonist ivuxolimab in advanced cancers. On the study more broadly: Cohort: 80% to 90% men, mean age 60, aged roughly 20 to 79. Partial responses were achieved by three patients: one hepatocellular carcinoma, two cutaneous melanoma.

The CDR3 sequence is 14 residues long. Per germline, CDR1 GTSNPN and CDR2 SVGIG (reference sequence). The V and J ends lost 3 bases and 4 bases, in that order; junction bases with no gene match: 8. Method: immunoSEQ multiplex PCR; TCRdb's copy keeps in-frame clones and lacks some. Here the sample spans over 45,000 clones, about nine tenths being singletons. This receptor was taken from an adult with an advanced solid tumor such as melanoma, head and neck, liver or kidney cancer. The source material was CD4+ or CD8+ T cells sorted from blood, sampled in a trial of the OX40 agonist ivuxolimab. The V call is TRBV30, the J call TRBJ2-5; TRBD2 matches at 7 bases. The CDR3 reads CAWRKGGGGETQYF. The DNA of the CDR3 is TGTGCCTGGAGGAAAGGTGGGGGGGGAGAGACCCAGTACTTC.